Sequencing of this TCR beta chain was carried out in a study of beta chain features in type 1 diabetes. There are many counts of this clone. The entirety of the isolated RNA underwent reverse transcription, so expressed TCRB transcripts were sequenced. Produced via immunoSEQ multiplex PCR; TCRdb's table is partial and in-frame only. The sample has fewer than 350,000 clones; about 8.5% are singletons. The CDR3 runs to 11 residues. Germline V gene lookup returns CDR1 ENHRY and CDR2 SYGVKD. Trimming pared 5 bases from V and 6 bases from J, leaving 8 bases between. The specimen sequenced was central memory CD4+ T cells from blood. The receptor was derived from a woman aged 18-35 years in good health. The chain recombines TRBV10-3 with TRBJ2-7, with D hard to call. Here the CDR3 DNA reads TGTGCCATCAGTTCGGGTCCCGAGCAGTACTTC. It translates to CAISSGPEQYF.